Listed below are T cell receptor beta chains from one sample, sequenced in a study of cytomegalovirus exposure and HLA in healthy donors. Measured with immunoSEQ multiplex PCR; TCRdb has only the in-frame clones, and not every one. Of about 200,000 clones in the sample, about 81% are singletons; the top ten hold 1% to 1.5%. The sample comprised PBMCs. The receptors come from a woman in her 30s in good health and CMV-seronegative. Both conserved end residues are part of each CDR3. D genes are given only for firm matches.

D gene: -; V gene: TRBV30; CDR3 protein: CAWRALGQPSYGYTF
D gene: -; V gene: TRBV30; CDR3 protein: CAWNEQSITEAFF
D gene: TRBD2; V gene: TRBV27; CDR3 protein: CASSTRASGRSADTQYF
D gene: TRBD2; V gene: TRBV19; CDR3 protein: CASTRSGRAKETQYF
D gene: -; V gene: TRBV29-1; CDR3 protein: CSVSRGYEQYF
D gene: TRBD1; V gene: TRBV28; CDR3 protein: CASRSPPGQGPRQYF
D gene: TRBD2; V gene: TRBV5-1; CDR3 protein: CASSPPLTSGIQETQYF
D gene: TRBD2; V gene: TRBV5-1; CDR3 protein: CASTSGSVETQYF
D gene: TRBD1; V gene: TRBV2; CDR3 protein: CASSKDRGTYEQYF
D gene: TRBD1; V gene: TRBV10-3; CDR3 protein: CAISESRQGATEAFF
D gene: -; V gene: TRBV5-4; CDR3 protein: CASSQEGGPTDTQYF
D gene: -; V gene: TRBV2; CDR3 protein: CASRPQPGGIYGYTF
D gene: -; V gene: TRBV27; CDR3 protein: CASSSRDTRTQPQHF
D gene: TRBD1; V gene: TRBV7-8; CDR3 protein: CASSKHPGQGAGYEQYF
D gene: -; V gene: TRBV21-1; CDR3 protein: CASSPRNGGPPREKGSQETQYF
D gene: TRBD1; V gene: TRBV2; CDR3 protein: CASQGQHSNQPQHF
D gene: -; V gene: TRBV18; CDR3 protein: CASSPGARGNTIYF
D gene: -; V gene: TRBV9; CDR3 protein: CASSVALREGHEQYF
D gene: TRBD1; V gene: TRBV2; CDR3 protein: CATQPRTGIQGEQFF
D gene: -; V gene: TRBV5-6; CDR3 protein: CASSFYGDSSGNTIYF
D gene: -; V gene: TRBV20-1; CDR3 protein: CSARQLEAFF
D gene: -; V gene: TRBV5-3; CDR3 protein: CARSGKEGAQTANQPQHF
D gene: TRBD1; V gene: TRBV19; CDR3 protein: CASSPGTGGYEQYF
D gene: TRBD1; V gene: TRBV5-5; CDR3 protein: CASSLGTGGYNEQFF
D gene: TRBD2; V gene: TRBV10-2; CDR3 protein: CASSGGGRGFSSYNEQFF
D gene: TRBD2; V gene: TRBV9; CDR3 protein: CASSVDGGGAGSQETQYF
D gene: -; V gene: TRBV7-9; CDR3 protein: CASSDEKYEQYF
D gene: -; V gene: TRBV6-1; CDR3 protein: CATRGGMDYGYTF
D gene: TRBD1; V gene: TRBV7-8; CDR3 protein: CASSFTRDRLYNEQFF
D gene: TRBD1; V gene: TRBV10-2; CDR3 protein: CASRDRVAANEKLFF
D gene: TRBD2; V gene: TRBV7-8; CDR3 protein: CASSLRSGGQETQYF
D gene: TRBD2; V gene: TRBV6-5; CDR3 protein: CASRGSGGLDTQYF
D gene: -; V gene: TRBV27; CDR3 protein: CASSPTPYQETQYF
D gene: -; V gene: TRBV9; CDR3 protein: CASSPEGGFPTGELFF
D gene: TRBD1; V gene: TRBV5-1; CDR3 protein: CASSPPTGGAYTEAFF
D gene: -; V gene: TRBV11-2; CDR3 protein: CASSLEPDSRTLEKLFF
D gene: -; V gene: TRBV12-5; CDR3 protein: CASATTGTSTDTQYF
D gene: TRBD1; V gene: TRBV6-5; CDR3 protein: CASSYSWGQGAGGYTF
D gene: TRBD1; V gene: TRBV6-5; CDR3 protein: CASSRQGASYGYTF
D gene: -; V gene: TRBV5-1; CDR3 protein: CASSSPARTQYF
D gene: TRBD1; V gene: TRBV28; CDR3 protein: CASRTGTGLLEQYF
D gene: -; V gene: TRBV2; CDR3 protein: CASKVLATSYNEQFF
D gene: -; V gene: TRBV5-1; CDR3 protein: CASSLTGLDSPLHF
D gene: TRBD1; V gene: TRBV4-1; CDR3 protein: CASSAGQGAPYEQYF
D gene: TRBD1; V gene: TRBV11-2; CDR3 protein: CASSLGAWTGNSYEQYF
D gene: TRBD1; V gene: TRBV13; CDR3 protein: CASSLRQGRNTIYF
D gene: -; V gene: TRBV5-4; CDR3 protein: CASSLDFGRIHEQYF
D gene: -; V gene: TRBV30; CDR3 protein: CAWSVALNLPQHF
D gene: TRBD1; V gene: TRBV4-1; CDR3 protein: CASSHDRVQDHGYTF
D gene: TRBD2; V gene: TRBV6-6; CDR3 protein: CASSFLAGVLINEQFF
D gene: TRBD1; V gene: TRBV5-6; CDR3 protein: CASSRQGLKAFF